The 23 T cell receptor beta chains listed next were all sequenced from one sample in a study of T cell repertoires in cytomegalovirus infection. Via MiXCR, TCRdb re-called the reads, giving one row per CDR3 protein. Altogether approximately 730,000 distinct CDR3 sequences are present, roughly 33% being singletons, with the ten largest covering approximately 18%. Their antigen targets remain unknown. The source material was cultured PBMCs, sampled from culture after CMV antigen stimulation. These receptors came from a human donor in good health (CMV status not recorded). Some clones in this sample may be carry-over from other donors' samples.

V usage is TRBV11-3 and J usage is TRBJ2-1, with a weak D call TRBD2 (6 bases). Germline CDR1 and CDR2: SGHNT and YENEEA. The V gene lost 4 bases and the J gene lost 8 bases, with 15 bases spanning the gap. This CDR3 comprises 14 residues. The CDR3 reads CASSSRGKMDEQFF. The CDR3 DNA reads TGTGCCAGCAGCTCCCGGGGGAAGATGGATGAGCAGTTCTTC.

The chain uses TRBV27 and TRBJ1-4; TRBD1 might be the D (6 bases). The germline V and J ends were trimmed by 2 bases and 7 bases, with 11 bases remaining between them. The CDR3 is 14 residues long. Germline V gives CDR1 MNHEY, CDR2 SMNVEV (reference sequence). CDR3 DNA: TGTGCCAGCAGTTTAATCCCCAGGGGTGAAAAACTGTTTTTT. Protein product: CASSLIPRGEKLFF.

This CDR3 is CAAHPTGDYGYTF. CDR3 bases: TGTGCCGCCCACCCGACAGGGGATTATGGCTACACCTTC. The genes are TRBV10-3 and TRBJ1-2; 8 bases fit TRBD1. CDR3 length: 13 amino acids. J was trimmed by 5 bases and V by 11 bases; bases with no gene match: 10. Per germline, CDR1 ENHRY and CDR2 SYGVKD.

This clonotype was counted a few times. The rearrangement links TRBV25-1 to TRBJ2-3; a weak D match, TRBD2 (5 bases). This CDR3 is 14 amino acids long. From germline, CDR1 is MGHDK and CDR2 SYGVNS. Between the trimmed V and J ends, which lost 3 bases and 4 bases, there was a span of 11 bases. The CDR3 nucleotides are TGTGCCAGCAGTGATGGTCGGGGATCAGATACGCAGTATTTT. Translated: CASSDGRGSDTQYF.

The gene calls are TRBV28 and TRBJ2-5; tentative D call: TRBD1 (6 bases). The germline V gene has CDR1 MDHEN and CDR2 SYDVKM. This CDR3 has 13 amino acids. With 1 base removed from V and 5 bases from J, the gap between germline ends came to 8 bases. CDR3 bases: TGTGCCAGCAGTTTATCAGACAGGGAGACCCAGTACTTC. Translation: CASSLSDRETQYF.

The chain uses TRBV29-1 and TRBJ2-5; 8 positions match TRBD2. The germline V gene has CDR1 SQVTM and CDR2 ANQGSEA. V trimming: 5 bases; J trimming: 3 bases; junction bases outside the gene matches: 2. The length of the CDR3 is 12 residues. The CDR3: CSVRAGEETQYF. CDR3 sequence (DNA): TGCAGCGTTCGAGCGGGAGAAGAGACCCAGTACTTC.

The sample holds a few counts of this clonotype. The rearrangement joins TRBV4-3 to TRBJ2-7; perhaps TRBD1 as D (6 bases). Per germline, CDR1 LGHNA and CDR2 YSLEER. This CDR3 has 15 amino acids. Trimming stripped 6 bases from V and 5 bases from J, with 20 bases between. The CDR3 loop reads CASSPTGTPVNEQYF. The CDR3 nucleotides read TGCGCCAGCAGTCCGACCGGGACACCTGTCAACGAGCAGTACTTC.

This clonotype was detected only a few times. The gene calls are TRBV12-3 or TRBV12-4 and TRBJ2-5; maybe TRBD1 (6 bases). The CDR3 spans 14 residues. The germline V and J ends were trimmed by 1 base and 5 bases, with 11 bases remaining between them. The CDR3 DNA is TGTGCCAGCAGTTTAGGGACAGAGGGGGAGACCCAGTACTTC. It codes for CASSLGTEGETQYF.

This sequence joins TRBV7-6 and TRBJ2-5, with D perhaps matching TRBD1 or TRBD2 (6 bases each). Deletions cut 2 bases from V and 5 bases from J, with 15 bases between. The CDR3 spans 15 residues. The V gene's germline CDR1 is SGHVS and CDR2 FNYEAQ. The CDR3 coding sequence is TGTGCCAGCAGCTTATCTTCGGGGGCCGGGGAGACCCAGTACTTC. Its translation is CASSLSSGAGETQYF.

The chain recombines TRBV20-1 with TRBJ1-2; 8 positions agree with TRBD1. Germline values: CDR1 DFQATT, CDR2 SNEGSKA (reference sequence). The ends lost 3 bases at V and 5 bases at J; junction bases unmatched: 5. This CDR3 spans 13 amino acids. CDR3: CSARDRVTYGYTF. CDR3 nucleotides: TGCAGTGCTAGGGACAGGGTAACTTATGGCTACACCTTC.

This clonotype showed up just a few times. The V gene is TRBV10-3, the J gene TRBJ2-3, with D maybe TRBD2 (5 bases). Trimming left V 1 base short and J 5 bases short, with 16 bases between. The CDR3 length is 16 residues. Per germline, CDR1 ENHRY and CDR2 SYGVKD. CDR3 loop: CAISEFDYTRGDTQYF. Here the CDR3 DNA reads TGTGCCATCAGTGAGTTCGACTATACTCGGGGAGATACGCAGTATTTT.

Here the CDR3 DNA reads TGCAGTGCTAGAGATCCGGGACAGCGCACAGATACGCAGTATTTT. Translated, it gives CSARDPGQRTDTQYF. The chain links TRBV20-1 to TRBJ2-3; 7 nucleotides match TRBD1. Germline trimming cut 0 bases from V and 1 base from J; bases unmatched to any gene: 4. The CDR3 is made up of 15 amino acids. The germline V gene has CDR1 DFQATT and CDR2 SNEGSKA (reference sequence).

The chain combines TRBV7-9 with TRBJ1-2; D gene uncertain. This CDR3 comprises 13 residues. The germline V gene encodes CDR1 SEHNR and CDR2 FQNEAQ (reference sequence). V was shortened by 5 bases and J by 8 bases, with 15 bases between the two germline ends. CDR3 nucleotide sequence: TGTGCCAGCAGCATTAGTGCTGCTAAGGGCTACACCTTC. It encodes CASSISAAKGYTF.

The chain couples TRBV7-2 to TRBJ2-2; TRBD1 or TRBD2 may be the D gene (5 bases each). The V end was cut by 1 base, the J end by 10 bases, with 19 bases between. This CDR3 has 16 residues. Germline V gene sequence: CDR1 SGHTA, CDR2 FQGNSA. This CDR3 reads CASSLVGTSGPEELFF. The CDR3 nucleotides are TGTGCCAGCAGCTTAGTCGGGACCTCGGGACCCGAGGAGCTGTTTTTT.

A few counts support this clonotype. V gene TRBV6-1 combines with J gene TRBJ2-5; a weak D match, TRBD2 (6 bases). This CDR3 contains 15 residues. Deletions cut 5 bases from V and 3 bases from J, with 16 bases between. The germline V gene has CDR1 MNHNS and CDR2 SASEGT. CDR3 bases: TGTGCCAGCAGTTCACCTCCGGGAGTCAAAGAGACCCAGTACTTC. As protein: CASSSPPGVKETQYF.

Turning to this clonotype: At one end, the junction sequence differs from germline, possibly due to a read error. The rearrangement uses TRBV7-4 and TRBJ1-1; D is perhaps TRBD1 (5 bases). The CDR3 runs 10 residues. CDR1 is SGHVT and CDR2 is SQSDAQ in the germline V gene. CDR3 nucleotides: TGTGCCAGCAGCCAGGGACCCGTTATCTTT. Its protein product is CASSQGPVIF.

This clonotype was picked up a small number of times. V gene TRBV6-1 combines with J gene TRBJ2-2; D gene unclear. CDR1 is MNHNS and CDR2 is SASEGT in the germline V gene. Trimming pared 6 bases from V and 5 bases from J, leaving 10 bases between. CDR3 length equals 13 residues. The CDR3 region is CASRRARTGELFF. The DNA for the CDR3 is TGTGCCAGCAGACGAGCCAGGACCGGGGAGCTGTTTTTT.

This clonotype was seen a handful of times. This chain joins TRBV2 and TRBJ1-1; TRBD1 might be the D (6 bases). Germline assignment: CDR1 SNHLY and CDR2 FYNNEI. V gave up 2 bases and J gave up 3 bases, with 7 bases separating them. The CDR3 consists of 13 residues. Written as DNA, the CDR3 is TGTGCCAGCAGTGAATCAGGGGACACTGAAGCTTTCTTT. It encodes CASSESGDTEAFF.

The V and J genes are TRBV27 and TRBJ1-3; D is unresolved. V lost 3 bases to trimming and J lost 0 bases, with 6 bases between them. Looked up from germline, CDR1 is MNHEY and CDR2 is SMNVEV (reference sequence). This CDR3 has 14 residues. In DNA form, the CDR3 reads TGTGCCAGCAGTTTTCGGATCTCTGGAAACACCATATATTTT. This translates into CASSFRISGNTIYF.

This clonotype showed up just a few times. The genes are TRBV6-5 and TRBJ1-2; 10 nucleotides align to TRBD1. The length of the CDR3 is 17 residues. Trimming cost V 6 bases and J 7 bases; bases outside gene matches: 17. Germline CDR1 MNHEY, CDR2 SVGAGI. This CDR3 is CASSRTGWDRGRVGYTF. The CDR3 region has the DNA TGTGCCAGCAGCCGCACAGGTTGGGACAGGGGAAGGGTTGGCTACACCTTC.

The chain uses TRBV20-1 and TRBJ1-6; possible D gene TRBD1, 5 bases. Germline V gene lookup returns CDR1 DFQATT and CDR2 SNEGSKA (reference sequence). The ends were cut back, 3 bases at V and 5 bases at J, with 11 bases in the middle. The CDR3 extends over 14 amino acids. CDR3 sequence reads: CSASWGTHNSPLHF. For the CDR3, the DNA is TGCAGTGCTAGTTGGGGGACTCATAATTCACCCCTCCACTTT.

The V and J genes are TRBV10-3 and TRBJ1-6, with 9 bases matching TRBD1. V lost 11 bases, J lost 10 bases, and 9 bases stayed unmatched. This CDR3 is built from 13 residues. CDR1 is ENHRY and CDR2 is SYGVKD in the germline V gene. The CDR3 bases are TGTGCCGCCCAGGGACAGGGAGGGTCACCCCTCCACTTT. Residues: CAAQGQGGSPLHF.

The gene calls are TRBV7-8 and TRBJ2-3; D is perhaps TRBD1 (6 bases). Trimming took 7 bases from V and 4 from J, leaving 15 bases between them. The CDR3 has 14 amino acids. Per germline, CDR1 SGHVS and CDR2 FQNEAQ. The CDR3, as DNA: TGTGCCAGCACCAACAGGGCACAGGCAGATACGCAGTATTTT. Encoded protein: CASTNRAQADTQYF.